A selection of T cell receptor beta chains follows, all from one sample in a study of T cells in Graves' hyperthyroidism and ophthalmopathy. TCRdb processed the multiplex PCR reads anew with MiXCR; each CDR3 protein has one entry. The sample has about 400,000 distinct CDR3 sequences, about 13% seen once. Sequencing was carried out using blood. These receptor sequences come from a woman aged 18-29 years with Graves' hyperthyroidism. Both conserved end residues are part of each CDR3. The D gene is left open where the match is weak. The size entry gives how often the clone was seen (once, few, many) or a class if it is expanded.

J: TRBJ1-2
D: TRBD1
V: TRBV7-2
size: many
CDR3: CASSLTRTGPGYTF
DNA: TGTGCCAGCAGCTTAACGCGGACAGGGCCCGGCTACACCTTC

J: TRBJ2-2
D: TRBD2
V: TRBV29-1
size: many
CDR3: CSVGAGATNTGELFF
DNA: TGCAGCGTTGGGGCGGGAGCGACGAACACCGGGGAGCTGTTTTTT

J: TRBJ2-1
D: TRBD2
V: TRBV29-1
size: many
CDR3: CSVVLAIHNEQFF
DNA: TGCAGCGTTGTACTAGCGATCCACAATGAGCAGTTCTTC

J: TRBJ2-7
D: .
V: TRBV6-5
size: few
CDR3: CASSSSWGQSSYEQYF
DNA: TGTGCCAGCAGCTCGTCTTGGGGCCAGAGCTCCTACGAGCAGTACTTC

J: TRBJ1-5
D: .
V: TRBV10-2
size: many
CDR3: CASVEAGDQPQHF
DNA: TGCGCCAGCGTGGAGGCAGGGGATCAGCCCCAGCATTTT

J: TRBJ1-5
D: .
V: TRBV30
size: many
CDR3: CAWSAVSGNQPQHF
DNA: TGTGCCTGGAGTGCGGTTTCAGGGAATCAGCCCCAGCATTTT

J: TRBJ2-7
D: .
V: TRBV6-1
size: many
CDR3: CASSLRATSYEQYF
DNA: TGTGCCAGCAGTCTCCGGGCCACCTCCTACGAGCAGTACTTC

J: TRBJ1-2
D: TRBD1
V: TRBV4-1
size: few
CDR3: CASSQGRDRGNYGYTF
DNA: TGCGCCAGCAGCCAGGGCCGGGACAGGGGAAACTATGGCTACACCTTC

J: TRBJ2-7
D: TRBD2
V: TRBV20-1
size: many
CDR3: CSAAPYIAGDEQYF
DNA: TGCAGTGCTGCTCCCTATATAGCGGGGGACGAGCAGTACTTC

J: TRBJ1-4
D: .
V: TRBV11-2
size: many
CDR3: CASSRGGVYGHEKLFF
DNA: TGTGCCAGCAGCCGCGGAGGGGTGTACGGCCATGAAAAACTGTTTTTT